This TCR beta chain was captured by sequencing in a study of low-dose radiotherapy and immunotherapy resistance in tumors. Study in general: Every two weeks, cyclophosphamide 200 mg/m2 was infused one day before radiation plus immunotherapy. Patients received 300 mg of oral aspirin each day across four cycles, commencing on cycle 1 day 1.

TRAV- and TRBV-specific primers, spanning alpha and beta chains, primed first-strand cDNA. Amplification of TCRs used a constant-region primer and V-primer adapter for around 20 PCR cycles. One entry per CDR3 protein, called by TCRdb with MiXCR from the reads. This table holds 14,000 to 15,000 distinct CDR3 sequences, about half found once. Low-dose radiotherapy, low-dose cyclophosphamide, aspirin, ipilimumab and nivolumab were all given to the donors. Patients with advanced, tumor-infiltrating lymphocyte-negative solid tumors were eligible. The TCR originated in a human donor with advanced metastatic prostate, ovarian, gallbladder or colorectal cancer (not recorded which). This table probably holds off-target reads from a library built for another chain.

CDR3 in DNA: TGCAGTGCTAGTAGGGGGTCTGGGGCCAACGTCCTGACTTTC. Residues: CSASRGSGANVLTF. This sequence joins TRBV20-1 and TRBJ2-6; possible D gene TRBD1, 6 bases. Germline V gene lookup returns CDR1 DFQATT and CDR2 SNEGSKA (reference sequence). Trimming took off 3 bases at V and 1 base at J, with 7 bases between the two ends. The CDR3 covers 14 residues.